The sequence of this TCR beta chain was determined in a study of blood T cell repertoires in COVID-19 (dated by TCRdb to the early 2020s). With regard to the full study: Samples from collaborators originated in the United States, Italy and Spain and spanned both the acute and convalescent phases of COVID-19. The prospective study material was composed of cDNA or gDNA derived from T cells, B-cell-depleted T cells, or PBMCs. The dataset comprised deeply sampled blood TCRbeta repertoires from subjects exposed to, actively infected with, or recovered from COVID-19. The repertoires were made available in a free public database intended to serve as a resource for research on the immune response to SARS-CoV-2. The samples were drawn from the first 160 participants of the ongoing ImmuneRACE study and from 950 to 1,500 subjects provided by 6 global collaborators. Nearly every sample came with metadata listing a de-identified subject ID, COVID-19 status, age in years and sex. Where available, HLA class I and class II types were taken from metadata supplied by the sample provider and were not determined by assay-based typing.

CDR1 and CDR2 are read off the germline V gene (reference sequence) as MNHEY and SMNVEV. Inclusive of the bounding cysteine and phenylalanine, the CDR3 is 13 residues long. The sequence is cut down to CDR3 DNA, 39 bases in frame from base 1. V and J lose 8 bases and 4 bases, and a span of 12 bases separates them. In the prospective study, participants were roughly 18 to 100 years old, resided in approximately 22 geographic areas of the United States, and were enrolled through a virtual design. To assign participants to cohorts, the prospective study relied on clinical history that participants themselves reported in a screening survey and a study questionnaire. Recovered participants in ImmuneRACE Cohort 3 were defined as having two consecutive negative NP/OP PCR tests, clearance from a healthcare professional, or resolution of symptoms. Mobile phlebotomists in the prospective study collected whole blood, serum and a nasopharyngeal or oropharyngeal swab from every participant. Additional blood draws and questionnaires over an approximately two-month period could optionally be provided by prospective study participants. Blood samples from the prospective study were shipped frozen or at room temperature prior to DNA extraction.

On this clone itself: It lacks a known antigen. No base quality values were provided; no much bigger clone lies one nucleotide off.

Points the paper makes about the study in general: The quantity of clinical and demographic metadata differed by source and by participant and was supplied without curation.

The immunoSEQ Assay, a bias-controlled multiplex PCR, was used to amplify TCRbeta CDR3 regions from genomic DNA. In the original analysis: The number of nucleated cells in each sample was estimated by amplification of reference gene primers within the assay. Sequence reads were collapsed and filtered to measure the absolute abundance of every unique TCRbeta CDR3 rearrangement. Productive Simpson clonality was computed per sample as the square root of Simpson's diversity index over productive rearrangements. Held by TCRdb, this immuneACCESS table contains in-frame sequences only and omits some clones. Under half of the omission traces to an unresolved V gene where checked; the cause of the rest is unknown. That table furnishes V, J and clone size, whereas the DNA furnished D and trimming. This sample lists some 340,000 clones; 87% were detected once. The ten biggest clones cover under 5.5% of the sample.

Sample: PBMCs or T cells enriched from blood (not recorded which). Here the chain combines TRBV27 and TRBJ1-5; the D gene remains uncertain. This TCR was sampled from a woman aged 25 to 39 who had recovered from COVID-19. This receptor has the CDR3 CASVTRWNQPQHF. The DNA sequence reads TGTGCCAGCGTCACCCGGTGGAATCAGCCCCAGCATTTT.